This T cell receptor beta chain was identified during a study of blood T cells in healthy people across ages. Then a second PCR, running roughly 7 to 11 cycles, was carried out with a sample-barcoded 5' primer and a J-beta primer mix. Using its own MiXCR run on the 5' RACE reads, TCRdb lists one record per CDR3 protein. Here the sample spans just over 800,000 distinct CDR3 sequences, roughly 60% being singletons. V shed 5 bases and J 3 bases; nucleotides not matched to a gene: 8. CDR1 is SGHTA, CDR2 FQGNSA, per germline. This CDR3 region has 16 residues. V usage is TRBV7-2 and J usage is TRBJ2-3, with 10 bases identical to TRBD2. The sample taken for sequencing was blood. This receptor was obtained from a man in his thirties or forties in good health. CDR3 in DNA: TGTGCCAGCAGCCCGACACTAGCGGGGCGGACAGATACGCAGTATTTT. It yields the protein CASSPTLAGRTDTQYF.